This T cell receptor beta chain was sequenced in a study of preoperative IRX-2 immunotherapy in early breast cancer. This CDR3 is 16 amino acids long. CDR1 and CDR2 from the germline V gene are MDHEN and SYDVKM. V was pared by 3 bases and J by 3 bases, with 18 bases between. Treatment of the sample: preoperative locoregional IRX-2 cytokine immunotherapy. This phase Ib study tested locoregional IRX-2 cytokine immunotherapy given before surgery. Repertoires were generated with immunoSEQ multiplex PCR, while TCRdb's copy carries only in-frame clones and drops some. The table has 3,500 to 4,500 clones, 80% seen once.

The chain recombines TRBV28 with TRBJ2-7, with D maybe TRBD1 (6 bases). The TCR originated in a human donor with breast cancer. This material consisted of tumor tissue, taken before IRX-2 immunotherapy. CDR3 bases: TGTGCCAGCAGTTTCCCCCAGGGACAACGTTACTACGAGCAGTACTTC. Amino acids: CASSFPQGQRYYEQYF.